These 11 T cell receptor beta chains originate from one sample sequenced in a study of T cell clonality in common variable immunodeficiency (dated by TCRdb to the mid-2010s). The paper as a whole reports these results and caveats: CVID TCRbeta sequences were reported to have fewer deletions and N-nucleotide insertions and to lack highly modified clones with 13 or more V deletions.

Libraries were constructed by the immunoSEQ multiplex PCR assay. TCRdb limited this immuneACCESS table to in-frame rearrangements with V and J called. A share of clones is missing; checked studies link under half to unresolved V genes, and the rest is unexplained. This sample is represented by some 28,000 clones, with no singletons among them. In total, the top ten clones hold over 25% of the sample. No antigens are known for them. Sequencing was done on a sample of peripheral blood mononuclear cells. These receptor sequences come from a human donor with common variable immunodeficiency.

Notes on this clone: The sequence runs out 3 residues before the end of the CDR3; the remainder is reconstructed from the germline J gene. The chain recombines TRBV7-6 with TRBJ1-6, with 8 positions matching TRBD1. Germline loops: CDR1 SGHVS, CDR2 FNYEAQ. This CDR3 region has 18 residues. The junction had 12 bases not matched to a gene; V was cut back by 1 base and J by 7 bases. The CDR3 here is CASSLEAGGALSNSPLHF. CDR3 DNA (partial): TGTGCCAGCAGCTTAGAGGCAGGGGGCGCCTTGAGCAATTCACCC.

This clone was seen many times. The DNA read from the CDR3 is TGTGCCAGCAGCCTAATATGGGACTCACGTGGCGGGGAG. Encoded protein: CASSLIWDSRGGE. The whole CDR3 region reads CASSLIWDSRGGELFF. V and J are TRBV7-6 and TRBJ2-2; maybe TRBD2 (6 bases). With the read ending 3 residues before the CDR3 end, the germline J gene is used to fill in that end. The CDR3 is made up of 16 amino acids. V was pared by 5 bases and J by 7 bases, with 20 bases between. Germline-derived CDR1 and CDR2 are SGHVS and FNYEAQ.

There are many counts of this clone. The sequenced fragment ends 3 residues before the CDR3 boundary, so the rest is inferred from the germline J gene. V gene TRBV19 combines with J gene TRBJ2-2; no clear D. There are 11 residues in the CDR3. The germline V gene encodes CDR1 LNHDA and CDR2 SQIVND (reference sequence). Trimming took 6 bases from V and 6 from J, leaving 5 bases between them. CDR3 DNA, as far as it was read: TGTGCCAGTAGATCGTCCGGGGAG. This translates into CASRSSGE. The full CDR3 reads CASRSSGELFF.

This clone has a handful of counts. From the germline J gene comes the end of the CDR3, since the read stops 3 residues before it. The V and J genes are TRBV7-8 and TRBJ1-5; D uncertain. Germline values: CDR1 SGHVS, CDR2 FQNEAQ. V lost 0 bases and J 5 bases, leaving 5 bases between the germline ends. This CDR3 is 13 amino acids long. The CDR3 protein is CASSLARDQPQHF. The CDR3 bases that were read are TGTGCCAGCAGCTTAGCGCGAGATCAGCCC.

Comments on this clone: The read terminates 3 residues ahead of where the CDR3 ends, so the germline J gene completes it. V usage is TRBV7-2 and J usage is TRBJ2-1; no clear D gene. In germline, CDR1 is SGHTA, CDR2 FQGNSA. CDR3 length equals 15 residues. V was clipped by 1 base and J by 4 bases, with 11 bases between them. The CDR3 loop is CASSLGADMYNEQFF. Incomplete CDR3 DNA: TGTGCCAGCAGCTTAGGGGCTGACATGTACAATGAG.

This clone was counted between two and nine times. The CDR3 end is not reached by the read, which stops 3 residues before it; the germline J gene fills it in. The genes are TRBV30 and TRBJ1-5; TRBD1 agrees at 8 bases. The CDR3 is made up of 13 amino acids. Per germline, CDR1 GTSNPN and CDR2 SVGIG (reference sequence). The J segment lost 6 bases and the V segment lost 4 bases, leaving 5 bases of the junction unmatched. CDR3 bases read: TGTGCCTGGAATTCAGGGGGCGGTCAGCCC. Amino acids: CAWNSGGGQP. The full CDR3 protein reads CAWNSGGGQPQHF.

This clone showed up just a few times. The read halts 3 residues ahead of the CDR3 end, with the missing end drawn from the germline J gene. The rearrangement links TRBV6-1 to TRBJ2-7, with a tentative D call TRBD2 (5 bases). Trimming took off 4 bases at V and 3 bases at J, with 10 bases between the two ends. Germline lookup yields CDR1 MNHNS and CDR2 SASEGT. This CDR3 region has 13 residues. The sequenced CDR3 bases are TGTGCCAGCAGTGTCGGACTTAACTACGAG. Its protein product is CASSVGLNYE. The entire CDR3 is CASSVGLNYEQYF.

This clone was observed at least ten times. The read comes to an end 3 residues before the CDR3 does, leaving the germline J gene to fill in the end. The chain is built from TRBV5-1 and TRBJ2-3; D is perhaps TRBD1 (5 bases). In germline, CDR1 is SGHRS, CDR2 YFSETQ. This CDR3 has 15 residues. The V end was cut by 4 bases, the J end by 0 bases, with 12 bases between. This chain's CDR3 is CASSTGRVSTDTQYF. The CDR3 DNA, read in part, is TGCGCCAGCAGCACCGGCAGGGTTAGCACAGATACG.

This clone came up many times. The read comes to an end 3 residues before the CDR3 does, leaving the germline J gene to fill in the end. The chain carries TRBV7-3 and TRBJ2-1, with D possibly matching TRBD1 (6 bases). This CDR3 comprises 15 residues. V gave up 4 bases and J gave up 0 bases, with 10 bases separating them. Germline CDR1 is SGHTA and CDR2 is FQGTGA. The CDR3 here is CASSSRGNSYNEQFF. CDR3 DNA (partial): TGTGCCAGCAGCTCCAGGGGTAACTCCTACAATGAG.

This clone was seen ten or more times. The read stops 3 residues short of the end of the CDR3; the missing end is completed from the germline J gene. The chain recombines TRBV18 with TRBJ2-1; D unclear. Per germline, CDR1 KGHSH and CDR2 LQKENI. Trimming cost V 2 bases and J 5 bases, with 10 bases left between them. The CDR3 loop spans 14 amino acids. The CDR3 DNA, read in part, is TGTGCCAGCTCACCAGGGTTGCAGGACAATGAG. It is translated as CASSPGLQDNE. The full-length CDR3 reads as CASSPGLQDNEQFF.

To note about this clone: Read data end 3 residues before the CDR3 end; the end is taken from the germline J gene. This chain connects TRBV11-2 to TRBJ1-1; D ambiguous. This CDR3 contains 14 residues. The ends were cut back, 1 base at V and 7 bases at J, with 13 bases in the middle. Germline lookup yields CDR1 SGHAT and CDR2 FQNNGV. The CDR3 bases that were read are TGTGCCAGCAGCTTAGTTTTTTACGGTCGTGAA. Translated: CASSLVFYGRE. The CDR3, in full, reads CASSLVFYGREAFF.